The clone carrying this T cell receptor beta chain was seen only a few times. Genes and germline come from the mouse. The read finishes 4 residues shy of the CDR3 end, and the germline J gene is used to complete it. Separation of pooled cutaneous lymph node cells was by sorting with CD4, CD8alpha, NKG2D, NKG2ACE and other markers. Investigators isolated RNA and reverse transcribed it into cDNA to act as the sequencing template. Sequenced by immunoSEQ multiplex PCR; TCRdb stores in-frame clones only, minus some. This sample comprises more than 250,000 clones, none seen once only. This record belongs to a study of CD8+ T cells in alopecia areata. This CDR3 spans 15 amino acids. The germline V and J ends were trimmed by 1 base and 2 bases, with 12 bases remaining between them. CDR1 NSQYPW and CDR2 LRSPGD come from the germline V gene (reference sequence).

The TCR was taken from a C3H/HeJ mouse with alopecia areata. The mice in this strain carry MHC haplotype H2-k. The sequencing input was CD4+ T cells sorted from a lymph node. J is TRBJ2-7 and V is TRBV1; D possibly corresponds to TRBD1 (5 bases). The DNA read from the CDR3 is TGCACCTGCAGTGCAGGGCAGGGAAGGACCTAT. It yields the protein CTCSAGQGRTY. From start to end, the CDR3 is CTCSAGQGRTYEQYF.